The 28 T cell receptor beta chains below all came from one sample that was sequenced in a study of T cell responses to AZD1222 COVID-19 vaccine. TCRdb's copy holds only in-frame clones and misses some; the assay was immunoSEQ multiplex PCR. The sample lists about 110,000 clones; 85% to 90% were seen once. Sample: peripheral blood, taken on day 0 of AZD1222 vaccination. The receptors stem from an adult in good health.

The chain combines TRBV11-2 with TRBJ2-7, with 8 bases lining up with TRBD2. The CDR3 loop spans 16 amino acids. Losses at the gene ends were 7 bases for V and 5 bases for J; bases not matched to a gene: 16. In germline, CDR1 is SGHAT, CDR2 FQNNGV. The CDR3 spells CASTPQRGGRSHEQYF. The CDR3 DNA follows: TGTGCCAGCACCCCACAACGCGGCGGGAGGAGCCACGAGCAGTACTTC.

This clone came up a few times. The J gene is TRBJ2-2, the V gene TRBV29-1; D gene unclear. Germline assignment: CDR1 SQVTM and CDR2 ANQGSEA. The CDR3 has 12 residues. Trimming removed 5 bases at V and 0 bases at J, with 4 bases between. The CDR3 bases are TGCAGCGTTCGGTCGAACACCGGGGAGCTGTTTTTT. Protein sequence: CSVRSNTGELFF.

This clone showed up just once. The chain is built from TRBV20-1 and TRBJ2-1; 10 bases agree with TRBD2. Trimming took 3 bases from V and 4 from J; bases not matched to a gene: 3. The germline V gene has CDR1 DFQATT and CDR2 SNEGSKA (reference sequence). The CDR3 totals 14 residues. DNA for the CDR3: TGCAGTGCTAGTTTACTAGCGGGGTACAATGAGCAGTTCTTC. Translation: CSASLLAGYNEQFF.

The chain recombines TRBV9 with TRBJ2-2, with TRBD2 matching over 11 bases. Germline assignment: CDR1 SGDLS and CDR2 YYNGEE. The CDR3 has 18 amino acids. J was trimmed by 2 bases and V by 1 base; bases with no gene match: 7. This CDR3 reads CASSVRGGLAVNTGELFF. The CDR3 DNA reads as TGTGCCAGCAGCGTACGGGGGGGACTAGCGGTAAACACCGGGGAGCTGTTTTTT.

This chain uses TRBV27 with TRBJ1-1; no firm D call. Germline V gene data show CDR1 as MNHEY and CDR2 as SMNVEV (reference sequence). This CDR3 contains 15 residues. V was trimmed by 2 bases and J by 1 base, leaving 11 bases between them. CDR3 sequence: CASSLRGPKNTEAFF. In DNA form, the CDR3 reads TGTGCCAGCAGTTTACGCGGGCCTAAGAACACTGAAGCTTTCTTT.

This clone was seen a few times. This chain joins TRBV18 and TRBJ2-1; 12 bases are a match to TRBD1. The CDR3 is 15 residues long. V dropped 3 bases and J dropped 10; count of bases not matched to a gene: 7. Germline loops: CDR1 KGHSH, CDR2 LQKENI. As DNA, the CDR3 is TGTGCCAGCTCACCCCTGGGACAGGGGGCTTGGGAGCAGTTCTTC. This codes for CASSPLGQGAWEQFF.

This clone was counted a single time. In nucleotides, the CDR3 is TGTGCCAGCAGCTCAGGACTCGGCTATGGCTACACCTTC. This encodes CASSSGLGYGYTF. This chain uses TRBV7-9 with TRBJ1-2; D is undetermined. Germline CDR1 reads SEHNR; CDR2 reads FQNEAQ (reference sequence). Deletions cut 4 bases from V and 4 bases from J, with 10 bases between. The CDR3 has 13 residues.

This clone was seen just once. The chain links TRBV11-2 to TRBJ2-3; 8 nucleotides agree with TRBD2. Looked up from germline, CDR1 is SGHAT and CDR2 is FQNNGV. V was clipped by 1 base and J by 5 bases; unmatched bases: 5. This CDR3 region has 15 residues. CDR3 protein: CASSLGAGAEDTQYF. The CDR3 bases are TGTGCCAGCAGCTTAGGAGCGGGAGCTGAAGATACGCAGTATTTT.

The chain joins TRBV6-1 to TRBJ2-1; tentative D call: TRBD2 (5 bases). V gave up 6 bases and J gave up 8 bases, with 17 bases separating them. This CDR3 is built from 14 residues. Germline V gene lookup returns CDR1 MNHNS and CDR2 SASEGT. The CDR3 protein is CASSTPSGGDEQFF. In DNA, the CDR3 is TGTGCCAGCAGCACTCCTAGTGGAGGCGATGAGCAGTTCTTC.

This chain links TRBV9 with TRBJ2-7, with a possible D match to TRBD1 (5 bases). CDR1 and CDR2 from the germline V gene are SGDLS and YYNGEE. The ends were cut back, 0 bases at V and 2 bases at J, with 15 bases in the middle. This CDR3 comprises 16 residues. For the CDR3, the DNA is TGTGCCAGCAGCGTAGCTTCAAGGGGCGCGGCCTACGAGCAGTACTTC. Residues: CASSVASRGAAYEQYF.

V gene TRBV28 combines with J gene TRBJ1-1; no clear D gene. With 2 bases removed from V and 6 bases from J, the gap between germline ends came to 10 bases. This CDR3 comprises 13 residues. CDR1 and CDR2 (germline): MDHEN, SYDVKM. The CDR3 nucleotides are TGTGCCAGCAGTTTACTAGGGAGCCCTGAAGCTTTCTTT. This encodes CASSLLGSPEAFF.

CDR3 sequence reads: CASSGGSGSNEQFF. For the CDR3, the DNA is TGTGCCAGCAGCGGTGGTAGCGGGAGTAATGAGCAGTTCTTC. The chain uses TRBV9 and TRBJ2-1; TRBD2 aligns across 9 bases. Germline CDR1 reads SGDLS; CDR2 reads YYNGEE. V was pared by 3 bases and J by 7 bases, with 5 bases of the junction left unmatched. The CDR3 consists of 14 residues.

V and J are TRBV19 and TRBJ2-7; D gene ambiguous. V was shortened by 6 bases and J by 4 bases, with 16 bases between the two germline ends. The germline V gene has CDR1 LNHDA and CDR2 SQIVND (reference sequence). The CDR3 length is 14 residues. The CDR3, as DNA: TGTGCCAGTAGCAAAGACGCGTTACCTTACGAGCAGTACTTC. The encoded protein is CASSKDALPYEQYF.

The chain joins TRBV2 to TRBJ2-1; D assignment may be TRBD1 or TRBD2 (5 bases each). Germline V gives CDR1 SNHLY, CDR2 FYNNEI. Trimming took 10 bases from V and 7 from J, leaving 17 bases between them. The CDR3 runs 13 residues. CDR3 residues: CAKKMGLANEQFF. In nucleotides, the CDR3 is TGTGCCAAAAAAATGGGGCTAGCAAATGAGCAGTTCTTC.

The chain uses TRBV28 and TRBJ2-7; perhaps TRBD2 as D (5 bases). Trimming removed 5 bases at V and 3 bases at J, with 11 bases between. CDR3 length: 13 residues. In germline, CDR1 is MDHEN, CDR2 SYDVKM. As DNA, the CDR3 is TGTGCCAGCAGTATAGGGAGTATCTACGAGCAGTACTTC. Encoded protein: CASSIGSIYEQYF.

This chain joins TRBV27 and TRBJ2-1; 16 bases align to TRBD2. The length of the CDR3 is 16 residues. Trimming took 6 bases from V and 9 from J; bases not matched to a gene: 8. Germline CDR1 reads MNHEY; CDR2 reads SMNVEV (reference sequence). The CDR3 nucleotides read TGTGCCAGCAGCCAAGGGACTAGCGGGAGGGCAGTTGAGCAGTTCTTC. It yields the protein CASSQGTSGRAVEQFF.

The gene calls are TRBV28 and TRBJ1-1; D is perhaps TRBD1 (5 bases). From germline, CDR1 is MDHEN and CDR2 SYDVKM. Trimming stripped 10 bases from V and 2 bases from J, with 17 bases between. The CDR3 is made up of 14 amino acids. The CDR3 loop is CATLPGTFNTEAFF. The CDR3 DNA sequence: TGTGCCACTTTACCCGGGACCTTTAACACTGAAGCTTTCTTT. Full variable domain (missing parts from reference TRBV28 and TRBJ1-1): DVKVTQSSRYLVKRTGEKVFLECVQDMDHENMFWYRQDPGLGLRLIYFSYDVKMKEKGDIPEGYSVSREKKERFSLILESASTNQTSMYLCATLPGTFNTEAFFGQGTRLTVV.

The chain recombines TRBV6-5 with TRBJ1-3, with D uncertain. Germline CDR1 and CDR2: MNHEY and SVGAGI. Between the trimmed V and J ends, which lost 6 bases and 0 bases, there was a span of 12 bases. The CDR3 sequence is 15 residues long. The CDR3 nucleotides are TGTGCCAGCAGGTCAACAATGAGCTCTGGAAACACCATATATTTT. Amino acids: CASRSTMSSGNTIYF.

The CDR3 region is CASSSGAQPQHF. The CDR3 coding sequence is TGTGCCAGCAGTTCAGGGGCACAGCCCCAGCATTTT. The rearrangement uses TRBV28 and TRBJ1-5; D may be TRBD1 (6 bases). Deletions cut 4 bases from V and 7 bases from J, with 8 bases between. CDR1 MDHEN and CDR2 SYDVKM come from the germline V gene. The CDR3 is made up of 12 amino acids.

The chain couples TRBV9 to TRBJ2-1, with 11 bases matching TRBD2. The CDR3 covers 14 residues. Trimming removed 3 bases from V and 7 bases from J; junction bases left unmatched: 3. Germline CDR1 and CDR2: SGDLS and YYNGEE. CDR3 sequence reads: CASSGLAGKNEQFF. Here the CDR3 DNA reads TGTGCCAGCAGCGGACTAGCGGGAAAGAATGAGCAGTTCTTC.

This chain uses TRBV27 with TRBJ2-7, with TRBD2 matching 8 bases. The CDR3 runs 14 residues. Germline trimming cut 6 bases from V and 3 bases from J; bases unmatched to any gene: 7. In germline, CDR1 is MNHEY, CDR2 SMNVEV (reference sequence). As DNA, the CDR3 is TGTGCCAGCAGCAGGACTAGCAGTTTCTACGAGCAGTACTTC. Translating gives CASSRTSSFYEQYF.

V and J are TRBV27 and TRBJ1-5; tentatively, D is TRBD1 (5 bases). CDR1 and CDR2 (germline): MNHEY, SMNVEV (reference sequence). This CDR3 spans 14 amino acids. Trimming pared 1 base from V and 6 bases from J, leaving 10 bases between. CDR3 nucleotides: TGTGCCAGCAGTTTATGGGGGGGGAGTCAGCCCCAGCATTTT. Translated, it gives CASSLWGGSQPQHF.

This chain links TRBV3-1 (or the pseudogene TRBV3-2) with TRBJ1-1; TRBD1 might be the D (5 bases). CDR3 length equals 19 residues. Germline V lookup: CDR1 LGHDT, CDR2 YNNKEL (reference sequence). The ends were cut back, 0 bases at V and 9 bases at J, with 29 bases in the middle. DNA for the CDR3: TGTGCCAGCAGCCAAGATCCACCCGGGGCTGTAGGGACCGGCGCCCAAGCTTTCTTT. Its translation: CASSQDPPGAVGTGAQAFF.

V and J are TRBV5-1 and TRBJ2-3, with D uncertain. Trimming removed 6 bases at V and 3 bases at J, with 14 bases between. The CDR3 extends over 14 amino acids. The germline V gene encodes CDR1 SGHRS and CDR2 YFSETQ. CDR3 sequence (DNA): TGCGCCAGCAACCCGGACGGACGGACAGATACGCAGTATTTT. Amino acid sequence: CASNPDGRTDTQYF.

The chain links TRBV10-3 to TRBJ2-3, with 8 bases that match TRBD2. The CDR3 runs to 14 residues. V shed 5 bases and J 4 bases; nucleotides not matched to a gene: 5. Germline-derived CDR1 and CDR2 are ENHRY and SYGVKD. This CDR3 is CAISPGGSADTQYF. Here the CDR3 DNA reads TGTGCCATCAGTCCGGGGGGGAGCGCAGATACGCAGTATTTT.

The chain uses TRBV7-6 and TRBJ2-2; D gene unclear. Germline V gene lookup returns CDR1 SGHVS and CDR2 FNYEAQ. The CDR3 has 12 amino acids. The V end lost 5 bases, the J end lost 5 bases, and 6 bases lay between the germline ends. The DNA for the CDR3 is TGTGCCAGCAGCCCGCGGACCGGGGAGCTGTTTTTT. As protein: CASSPRTGELFF.

The chain couples TRBV28 to TRBJ2-7; either TRBD1 or TRBD2 may supply D (7 bases each). The CDR3 length is 14 residues. Trimming left V 11 bases short and J 2 bases short, with 19 bases between. The germline CDR1 and CDR2 sequences are MDHEN and SYDVKM. CDR3 in DNA: TGTGCCTCCCAGCGGGGACAGCCCCCCTACGAGCAGTACTTC. It codes for CASQRGQPPYEQYF.

The V call is TRBV2, the J call TRBJ2-7, with D possibly matching TRBD1 (6 bases). Germline lookup yields CDR1 SNHLY and CDR2 FYNNEI. The CDR3 runs 12 residues. Trimming left V 6 bases short and J 4 bases short, with 10 bases between. The CDR3 region is CASRVDSYEQYF. CDR3 bases: TGTGCCAGCAGGGTGGACAGTTACGAGCAGTACTTC.